The T cell receptor (beta chain) described here comes from a study of beta chain features in type 1 diabetes. In the study overall: Investigators examined more than 90 million sorted cells across all samples.

Sequenced material consisted of expressed TCRB transcripts (all of the isolated RNA was reverse transcribed). Clones were sequenced by immunoSEQ multiplex PCR, and TCRdb holds only the in-frame ones, with some missing. This sample has about 900,000 clones; about 17% occur once, and the top ten carry about 0.02%. General study points: Insertions were fewer and deletions more numerous at VDJ junctions in type 1 diabetes patients. Researchers could not determine here whether HLA type influences TCRB rearrangement. Shorter templates might be favored by PCR, and equally so in patients and in controls.

Germline V gene sequence: CDR1 SEHNR, CDR2 FQNEAQ (reference sequence). CDR3 length: 13 residues. Trimming removed 7 bases from V and 0 bases from J, with 8 bases in between. With regard to this clone: Its antigen is unidentified.

The V gene is TRBV7-9, the J gene TRBJ2-3; D gene unclear. Sample: naive CD4+ T cells from blood. This receptor was taken from a woman between 18 and 30 years old in good health. In DNA, the CDR3 is TGTGCCAGCACCCCAGGAAGCACAGATACGCAGTATTTT. It yields the protein CASTPGSTDTQYF.